What follows describes a single T cell receptor (beta chain). What it binds is unknown. PCR was performed using 60 Vbeta and 13 Jbeta primers. Method: immunoSEQ multiplex PCR; TCRdb's copy keeps in-frame clones and lacks some. The repertoire holds 170,000 or so clones, with 84% as singletons. Trimming removed 2 bases from V and 7 bases from J; junction bases left unmatched: 5. Germline values: CDR1 SEHNR, CDR2 FQNEAQ (reference sequence). This CDR3 contains 14 residues. The sample belongs to a study of cytomegalovirus exposure and HLA in healthy donors. Background on the study: An early release of data contained approximately 85 million unique TCRs, which came from HLA-typed donors. General observations from the study: Most sequenced TCRs were rare (though some public TCRs occurred in many donors). Upon later analysis, TCR association rates were observed to vary by HLA locus, being highest for DRB1 and lowest for HLA-C.

This clonotype originated in a girl aged 10 to 17 in good health and CMV-seropositive. The chain joins TRBV7-9 to TRBJ2-1; 7 bases are shared with TRBD2. The sample taken for sequencing was PBMCs. The CDR3 protein is CASSLRGGGNEQFF. As DNA, the CDR3 is TGTGCCAGCAGCTTACGTGGGGGGGGGAATGAGCAGTTCTTC.